This T cell receptor (beta chain) was recovered during a study of cytomegalovirus exposure and HLA in healthy donors. Study in general: The early release's HLA-typed donors yielded 78 million or so unique TCRs. The Caucasian-associated ancestry cluster held roughly 78% of some 420 genotyped donors. Points from the study as a whole: The investigators catalogued 150 to 200 TCR beta chains as cytomegalovirus-associated.

Regarding this clone: What it recognizes is unknown.

PCR used 60 Vbeta primers and 13 Jbeta primers. Method: immunoSEQ multiplex PCR; TCRdb's copy keeps in-frame clones and lacks some. Seen here are approximately 220,000 clones, about 75% observed once, and the top ten hold 1.8%. All donors participated as healthy donors of bone marrow. The germline gives CDR1 SGHAT, CDR2 FQDESV (reference sequence). Trimming took off 4 bases at V and 3 bases at J, with 13 bases between the two ends. The CDR3 sequence is 14 residues long. The clonotype comes from a woman between 25 and 40 years old in good health and CMV-seronegative. Source material: PBMCs. The rearrangement joins TRBV11-1 to TRBJ2-7; TRBD2 is a possible D gene (6 bases). In DNA, the CDR3 is TGTGCCAGCAGCTACTCGGGACTTCTCTACGAGCAGTACTTC. Translation: CASSYSGLLYEQYF.